The T cell receptor beta chain under discussion was sequenced for a study of blood T cell repertoires in COVID-19. On the study more broadly: Spain, Italy and the United States supplied samples that represented acute and convalescent COVID-19. The analysed material was cDNA or gDNA that came from T cells, B-cell-depleted T cells, or PBMCs.

The CDR3 runs to 15 residues. V was clipped by 3 bases and J by 3 bases; unmatched bases: 4. The germline CDR1 and CDR2 sequences are MRHNA and SNTAGT. In the original workflow: For nucleated cells, counts were estimated from reference gene primer amplification. Libraries were prepared by immunoSEQ multiplex PCR; TCRdb keeps only in-frame clonotypes and omits some of them. That table furnishes V, J and clone size, whereas the DNA furnished D and trimming. This table has 410,000 or so clones, 80% to 90% appearing once. This clone has more than one count but fewer than ten. The specimen was peripheral blood. The receptor was isolated from a woman in her twenties or thirties with active or convalescent COVID-19. The chain carries TRBV6-4 and TRBJ1-2; 10 nucleotides align to TRBD1. The CDR3 nucleotides are TGTGCCAGCAGTGAGGGGACAGGGGAGTACTATGGCTACACCTTC. It encodes CASSEGTGEYYGYTF.